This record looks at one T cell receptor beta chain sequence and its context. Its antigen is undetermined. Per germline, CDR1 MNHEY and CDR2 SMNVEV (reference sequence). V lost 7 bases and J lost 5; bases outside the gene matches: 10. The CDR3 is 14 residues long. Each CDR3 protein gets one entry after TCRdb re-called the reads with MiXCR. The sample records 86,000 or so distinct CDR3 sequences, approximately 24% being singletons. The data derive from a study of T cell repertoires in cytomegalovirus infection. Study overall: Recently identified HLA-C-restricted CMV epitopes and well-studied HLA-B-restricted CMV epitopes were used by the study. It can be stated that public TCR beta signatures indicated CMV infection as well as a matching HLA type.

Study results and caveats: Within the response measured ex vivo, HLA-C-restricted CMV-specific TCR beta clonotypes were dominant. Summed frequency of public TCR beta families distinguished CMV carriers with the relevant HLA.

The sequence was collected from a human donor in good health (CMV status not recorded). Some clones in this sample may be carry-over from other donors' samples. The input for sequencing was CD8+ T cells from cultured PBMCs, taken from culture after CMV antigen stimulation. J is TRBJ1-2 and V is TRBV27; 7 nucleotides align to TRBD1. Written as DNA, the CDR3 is TGTGCCAGCATGACAGGGATGGATGGGTATGGCTACACCTTC. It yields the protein CASMTGMDGYGYTF.